The present T cell receptor beta chain was sequenced within a study of shared clonotypes between healthy human individuals. Turning to the study itself: Donors had three CD4 naive, three CD4 memory, two CD8 naive and one CD8 memory plate apiece.

Over several immunoSEQ plates, each subset's genomic DNA was distributed in even portions. In the original analysis: Junction-only immunoSEQ data arrived without quality scores, meaning filtering differed. Profiling relied on immunoSEQ multiplex PCR, and the TCRdb table lists in-frame clones only, not all of them. V and J calls and clone size are as listed in that table; D and trimming were resolved from the DNA. The top ten hold 0.25% to 0.35% of the sample, which has under 600,000 clones, about 98% seen once. This clone was counted once. It was CD45RO-negative cells, positively selected for CCR7, that made up naive CD8 cells, with terminally differentiated effector memory CD45RA+ cells excluded. The clonotype was recovered from a man aged 25-40 years in good health. The sequencing input was naive CD8+ T cells sorted from blood.

DNA of the CDR3: TGTGCCAGCAGTCCCGGACAGGGACCCCTCTACGAGCAGTACTTC. Translation gives CASSPGQGPLYEQYF. This rearrangement joins TRBV6-5 to TRBJ2-7; 8 bases fit TRBD1. The CDR3 totals 15 residues. Germline assignment: CDR1 MNHEY and CDR2 SVGAGI. J gave up 3 bases and V 5 bases, and 9 bases lay outside the gene matches.